One and the same sample provided the 25 T cell receptor beta chains below, sequenced in a study of long-term antiretroviral therapy in people with HIV. Sequencing relied on immunoSEQ assay v3.0, run at survey level. Repertoires were generated with immunoSEQ multiplex PCR, while TCRdb's copy carries only in-frame clones and drops some. The sample lists 26,000 or so clones, about 82% occurring once. This sample comprised unsorted PBMCs, obtained 0.8 years before starting antiretroviral therapy. The receptors were gathered from a man aged 18-30 years with HIV.

The rearrangement joins TRBV7-2 to TRBJ1-5; D not certain. Looked up from germline, CDR1 is SGHTA and CDR2 is FQGNSA. Trimming stripped 6 bases from V and 1 base from J, with 10 bases between. The CDR3 length is 14 residues. The DNA for the CDR3 is TGTGCCAGCAGACGACACCAGAGCAATCAGCCCCAGCATTTT. This gives the protein CASRRHQSNQPQHF.

The rearrangement links TRBV4-3 to TRBJ2-5; 8 positions agree with TRBD2. The junction had 7 bases not matched to a gene; V was cut back by 0 bases and J by 4 bases. Germline CDR1 is LGHNA and CDR2 is YSLEER. The CDR3 has 16 residues. The CDR3 DNA reads TGCGCCAGCAGCCAAGATCCCAGCGGGAGCGGAGAGACCCAGTACTTC. Its protein product is CASSQDPSGSGETQYF.

V and J are TRBV5-5 and TRBJ2-2; D call uncertain. Germline CDR1 reads SGHKS; CDR2 reads YYEKEE (reference sequence). V lost 0 bases, J lost 7 bases, and 4 bases lay in between. The CDR3 is 12 residues long. The CDR3 DNA is TGTGCCAGCAGCTTGGCCTTCGGGGAGCTGTTTTTT. Translating gives CASSLAFGELFF.

This chain connects TRBV10-3 to TRBJ1-2, with a possible D match to TRBD1 (5 bases). V shed 6 bases and J shed 4 bases, with 15 bases lying between them. Germline lookup yields CDR1 ENHRY and CDR2 SYGVKD. This CDR3 comprises 14 residues. CDR3 DNA sequence: TGTGCCATCAGCGAGGGGTCGACAGCCTATGGCTACACCTTC. Its translation: CAISEGSTAYGYTF.

The rearrangement links TRBV6-9 to TRBJ2-7, with 10 bases fitting TRBD2. Germline CDR1 MNHGY, CDR2 SVAAGI. V lost 4 bases to trimming and J lost 1 base; unmatched junction nucleotides: 7. The CDR3 is 16 residues long. This CDR3 is CASSSLTSGVSYEQYF. CDR3 DNA sequence: TGTGCCAGCAGTTCCCTTACTAGCGGGGTTTCCTACGAGCAGTACTTC.

The chain is built from TRBV4-3 and TRBJ2-6; perhaps TRBD1 as D (5 bases). Germline CDR1 is LGHNA and CDR2 is YSLEER. The CDR3 totals 15 residues. Trimming left V 2 bases short and J 6 bases short, with 11 bases between. This CDR3 is CASSQSQGTANVLTF. In DNA form, the CDR3 reads TGCGCCAGCAGCCAAAGTCAGGGAACGGCCAACGTCCTGACTTTC.

In its sample, this clone was seen once. The J gene is TRBJ2-1, the V gene TRBV7-8; 7 nucleotides match TRBD2. The junction had 6 bases not matched to a gene; V was cut back by 5 bases and J by 2 bases. This CDR3 is built from 15 residues. Germline CDR1 and CDR2: SGHVS and FQNEAQ. CDR3 region: CASSVTGGTYNEQFF. CDR3 DNA sequence: TGTGCCAGCAGCGTAACGGGGGGAACCTACAATGAGCAGTTCTTC. Filled out from reference TRBV7-8 and TRBJ2-1, the complete variable domain reads GAGVSQSPRYKVAKRGQDVALRCDPISGHVSLFWYQQALGQGPEFLTYFQNEAQLDKSGLPSDRFFAERPEGSVSTLKIQRTQQEDSAVYLCASSVTGGTYNEQFFGPGTRLTVL.

In its sample, this clone was seen once. The gene calls are TRBV7-9 and TRBJ2-7; D gene unclear. Germline V gene lookup returns CDR1 SEHNR and CDR2 FQNEAQ (reference sequence). The CDR3 spans 11 residues. Trimming removed 5 bases at V and 4 bases at J, with 6 bases between. This chain's CDR3 is CASSPGYEQYF. In DNA, the CDR3 is TGTGCCAGCAGCCCCGGGTACGAGCAGTACTTC.

This chain uses TRBV6-5 with TRBJ1-1; D possibly corresponds to TRBD1 (6 bases). The CDR3 extends over 12 amino acids. V was trimmed by 2 bases and J by 7 bases, leaving 8 bases between them. The germline gives CDR1 MNHEY, CDR2 SVGAGI. The CDR3 DNA sequence: TGTGCCAGCAGTTACGGACAGCGTGAAGCTTTCTTT. It is translated as CASSYGQREAFF.

The rearrangement uses TRBV27 and TRBJ1-2; D remains unclear. Per the germline V gene, CDR1 is MNHEY and CDR2 is SMNVEV (reference sequence). Trimming pared 2 bases from V and 4 bases from J, leaving 14 bases between. The CDR3 consists of 15 residues. Here the CDR3 DNA reads TGTGCCAGCAGTTTACCCCCTCCGACCTTCTATGGCTACACCTTC. Translation: CASSLPPPTFYGYTF.

The chain uses TRBV6-6 and TRBJ1-5; D gene uncertain. The CDR3 totals 15 residues. V shed 4 bases and J shed 8 bases, with 18 bases lying between them. Germline loops: CDR1 MNHNY, CDR2 SVGAGI (reference sequence). CDR3 sequence: CASSSPSGKEEPQHF. CDR3 bases: TGTGCCAGCAGTTCCCCCTCCGGGAAGGAGGAGCCCCAGCATTTT.

The chain carries TRBV5-1 and TRBJ2-5; D unresolved. V gave up 0 bases and J gave up 7 bases, with 16 bases separating them. Germline loops: CDR1 SGHRS, CDR2 YFSETQ. The CDR3 covers 15 residues. The CDR3 is CASSLAPQTPPTQYF. In DNA form, the CDR3 reads TGCGCCAGCAGCTTGGCGCCCCAGACCCCCCCGACCCAGTACTTC.

The genes are TRBV4-1 and TRBJ2-1; 9 nucleotides align to TRBD1. With 1 base clipped from V and 4 bases from J, the junction kept 5 bases outside the gene matches. The CDR3 contains 16 residues. Germline assignment: CDR1 MGHRA and CDR2 YSYEKL. The CDR3 here is CASSQGGTGTYNEQFF. The CDR3 region has the DNA TGCGCCAGCAGCCAAGGAGGGACAGGGACATACAATGAGCAGTTCTTC.

The chain carries TRBV30 and TRBJ2-7, with a possible D match to TRBD1 (5 bases). Germline assignment: CDR1 GTSNPN and CDR2 SVGIG (reference sequence). V lost 2 bases and J 5 bases, leaving 13 bases between the germline ends. This CDR3 comprises 13 residues. Written as DNA, the CDR3 is TGTGCCTGGAGTTCCCAGGGTATCCACGAGCAGTACTTC. Translating it yields CAWSSQGIHEQYF.

V gene TRBV19 combines with J gene TRBJ2-7, with 7 bases identical to TRBD2. CDR1 and CDR2 from the germline V gene are LNHDA and SQIVND (reference sequence). The CDR3 is made up of 15 amino acids. The V and J ends lost 6 bases and 2 bases, in that order; junction bases with no gene match: 10. CDR3 residues: CASRDTNRGAYEQYF. Written as DNA, the CDR3 is TGTGCCAGTAGAGATACAAACCGGGGGGCCTACGAGCAGTACTTC.

This clone appeared once. The chain employs TRBV6-5 and TRBJ1-3, with a tentative D call TRBD1 (6 bases). Germline-derived CDR1 and CDR2 are MNHEY and SVGAGI. This CDR3 contains 15 residues. Trimming took off 4 bases at V and 2 bases at J, with 12 bases between the two ends. DNA of the CDR3: TGTGCCAGCAGTTCCCAGACAGGCGCTGGAAACACCATATATTTT. Translating gives CASSSQTGAGNTIYF.

V is TRBV10-1 and J is TRBJ2-7; D ambiguous. The germline V gene has CDR1 WNHNN and CDR2 SYGVQD (reference sequence). Trimming took 7 bases from V and 3 from J, leaving 22 bases between them. The CDR3 is 16 residues long. The CDR3 DNA reads TGCGCCAGCACGACCTTACCTCGGGCCATTGTCTACGAGCAGTACTTC. As protein: CASTTLPRAIVYEQYF.

This rearrangement joins TRBV5-1 to TRBJ1-3; 10 positions agree with TRBD1. Germline CDR1 is SGHRS and CDR2 is YFSETQ. V was clipped by 4 bases and J by 3 bases; unmatched bases: 7. The CDR3 runs 16 residues. The CDR3 coding sequence is TGCGCCAGCAGCGGCACCGGGACAGGGGATGGAAACACCATATATTTT. Its protein is CASSGTGTGDGNTIYF. Supplemented by reference TRBV5-1 and TRBJ1-3, the full variable domain reads KAGVTQTPRYLIKTRGQQVTLSCSPISGHRSVSWYQQTPGQGLQFLFEYFSETQRNKGNFPGRFSGRQFSNSRSEMNVSTLELGDSALYLCASSGTGTGDGNTIYFGEGSWLTVV.

This chain links TRBV25-1 with TRBJ2-3; D remains ambiguous. V gave up 2 bases and J gave up 6 bases, with 12 bases separating them. The CDR3 sequence is 14 residues long. Germline CDR1 reads MGHDK; CDR2 reads SYGVNS. The CDR3 nucleotides read TGTGCCAGCAGTGAAGGGTGGATCGGGGATACGCAGTATTTT. It translates to CASSEGWIGDTQYF. The whole variable domain, remainder taken from reference TRBV25-1 and TRBJ2-3, is EADIYQTPRYLVIGTGKKITLECSQTMGHDKMYWYQQDPGMELHLIHYSYGVNSTEKGDLSSESTVSRIRTEHFPLTLESARPSHTSQYLCASSEGWIGDTQYFGPGTRLTVL.

This clone appeared a single time. This chain connects TRBV30 to TRBJ1-3; no reliable D call. The CDR3 runs 15 residues. CDR1 and CDR2 from the germline V gene are GTSNPN and SVGIG (reference sequence). The ends were cut back, 2 bases at V and 2 bases at J, with 13 bases in the middle. CDR3 in DNA: TGTGCCTGGAGTTACGGTGGCCAGCCTGGAAACACCATATATTTT. It encodes CAWSYGGQPGNTIYF.

J is TRBJ1-2 and V is TRBV13, with no clear D. With 4 bases removed from V and 4 bases from J, the gap between germline ends came to 7 bases. The CDR3 totals 12 residues. The germline V gene has CDR1 PRHDT and CDR2 FYEKMQ (reference sequence). This CDR3 reads CASSSQSYGYTF. The CDR3 DNA reads as TGTGCCAGCAGCTCACAGAGCTATGGCTACACCTTC. Based on the CDR3 plus reference TRBV13 and TRBJ1-2, the full variable domain is AAGVIQSPRHLIKEKRETATLKCYPIPRHDTVYWYQQGPGQDPQFLISFYEKMQSDKGSIPDRFSAQQFSDYHSELNMSSLELGDSALYFCASSSQSYGYTFGSGTRLTVV.

J is TRBJ1-4 and V is TRBV7-2, with unresolved D. Trimming removed 3 bases at V and 0 bases at J, with 11 bases between. The CDR3 spans 16 residues. CDR1 is SGHTA and CDR2 is FQGNSA in the germline V gene. This chain's CDR3 is CASSFGNTATNEKLFF. As DNA, the CDR3 is TGTGCCAGCAGCTTCGGTAACACAGCAACTAATGAAAAACTGTTTTTT.

The rearrangement joins TRBV7-8 to TRBJ1-2, with TRBD1 matching 9 bases. This CDR3 contains 15 residues. Germline lookup yields CDR1 SGHVS and CDR2 FQNEAQ. V was pared by 3 bases and J by 0 bases, with 2 bases of the junction left unmatched. CDR3 DNA sequence: TGTGCCAGCAGCTTCCGGGACAGGGCTAACTATGGCTACACCTTC. It specifies CASSFRDRANYGYTF. The full variable domain, in which reference TRBV7-8 and TRBJ1-2 provide the parts outside the CDR3, is GAGVSQSPRYKVAKRGQDVALRCDPISGHVSLFWYQQALGQGPEFLTYFQNEAQLDKSGLPSDRFFAERPEGSVSTLKIQRTQQEDSAVYLCASSFRDRANYGYTFGSGTRLTVV.

This chain uses TRBV10-1 with TRBJ2-7; D is ambiguous. Germline CDR1 and CDR2: WNHNN and SYGVQD (reference sequence). The CDR3 sequence is 12 residues long. V shed 0 bases and J shed 4 bases, with 4 bases lying between them. CDR3 region: CASSESGYEQYF. The DNA of the CDR3 is TGCGCCAGCAGTGAGTCAGGATACGAGCAGTACTTC.

CDR3 sequence (DNA): TGTGCCACCGCGGGGGATCGCAGGGAGCTGTTTTTT. Translating it yields CATAGDRRELFF. The gene calls are TRBV10-3 and TRBJ2-2; TRBD2 matches at 7 bases. V lost 10 bases to trimming and J lost 9 bases; unmatched junction nucleotides: 8. The CDR3 consists of 12 residues. Germline V lookup: CDR1 ENHRY, CDR2 SYGVKD.